The TCR beta chain under discussion was sequenced for a study of T cell responses to AZD1222 COVID-19 vaccine. Study observations and caveats: Only five or six people who got AZD1222 tested seropositive at baseline. Spike-spanning, vaccine-associated CD4 TCRs were dominant at 160-218 and 743-854. The donor group comprised mostly white British people and more females; the analysis possibly underestimated clonal diversity.

TCRdb keeps only in-frame clones here, not all; method: immunoSEQ multiplex PCR. The profile shows under 110,000 clones, 87% of them singletons. Comment on this clone: The target antigen is unknown.

Trimming removed 4 bases from V and 4 bases from J, with 8 bases in between. This CDR3 is 13 amino acids long. Germline CDR1 and CDR2: SGHTA and FQGNSA. The chain combines TRBV7-2 with TRBJ1-5, with a possible D match to TRBD1 (6 bases). This clonotype was sampled from an adult who received the AZD1222 COVID-19 vaccine. The specimen comprised peripheral blood, sampled 28 days after the second AZD1222 dose. CDR3 sequence: CASSSRGNQPQHF. CDR3 bases: TGTGCCAGCAGCTCCAGGGGTAATCAGCCCCAGCATTTT.